Only one count was recorded for the clone carrying this TCR beta chain. These data are taken from a study of blood T cell repertoires in COVID-19. Study-wide background: Both acute and convalescent COVID-19 samples were obtained from the United States, Italy and Spain. PBMCs, B-cell-depleted T cells, or T cells provided the cDNA or gDNA that made up the material.

Per the study methods: Nucleated cell counts were estimated from reference gene primer amplification. Using immunoSEQ multiplex PCR, the repertoire was profiled, and TCRdb retains in-frame clones only, with some absent. V, J and clone size are taken as reported in that table, and D and trimming were inferred from the DNA itself. The table has hundreds of thousands of clones, about nine tenths seen once. Germline loops: CDR1 SGHTA, CDR2 FQGNSA. This CDR3 is 15 amino acids long. J gave up 3 bases and V 3 bases, and 5 bases lay outside the gene matches. Sequencing was done on a sample of peripheral blood. The V gene is TRBV7-2, the J gene TRBJ2-7; 10 bases are shared with TRBD2. This sequence was found in a woman aged 45-65 years who had recovered from COVID-19. The CDR3 nucleotides read TGTGCCAGCAGCTTGGGTGCTAGCGGGAGCTACGAGCAGTACTTC. The encoded protein is CASSLGASGSYEQYF.